This TCR beta chain was sequenced during a study of T cell responses to AZD1222 COVID-19 vaccine. Findings of the study overall: Spike-specific TCRs gained breadth and depth after people received two AZD1222 doses. The span of vaccine-associated CD4 TCRs extended across spike, with dominance at 160-218 and 743-854. Targeting of unmutated variant regions was reportedly seen in nearly half of spike-specific TCRs.

The V gene lost 1 base and the J gene lost 1 base, with 1 base spanning the gap. The CDR3 is 13 amino acids. Looked up from germline, CDR1 is SSHAT and CDR2 is FNYEAQ (reference sequence). About this clone itself: Antigen unknown.

The table came from immunoSEQ multiplex PCR; TCRdb's copy has only in-frame clones and leaves some out. The sample has 140,000 to 150,000 clones, more than 70% seen once. The clonotype comes from an adult who received the AZD1222 COVID-19 vaccine. The sequencing here drew on peripheral blood, taken 28 days after the second AZD1222 dose. The chain carries TRBV7-7 and TRBJ2-2, with no clear D. The CDR3 spells CASSLGNTGELFF. The CDR3, as DNA: TGTGCCAGCAGCTTAGGGAACACCGGGGAGCTGTTTTTT.